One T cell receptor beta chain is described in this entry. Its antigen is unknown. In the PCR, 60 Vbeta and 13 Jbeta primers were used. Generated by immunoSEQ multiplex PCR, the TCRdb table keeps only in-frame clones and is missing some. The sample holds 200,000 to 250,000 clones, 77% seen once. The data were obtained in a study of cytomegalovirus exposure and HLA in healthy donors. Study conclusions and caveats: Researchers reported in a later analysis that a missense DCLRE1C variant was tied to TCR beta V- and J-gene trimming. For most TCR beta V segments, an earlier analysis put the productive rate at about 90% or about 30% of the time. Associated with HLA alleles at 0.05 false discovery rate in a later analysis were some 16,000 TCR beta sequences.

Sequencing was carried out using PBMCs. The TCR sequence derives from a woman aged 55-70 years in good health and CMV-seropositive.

In DNA form, the CDR3 reads TGTGCCAGTGAAATTCTACAGGGAGCAGATACGCAGTATTTT. The encoded protein is CASEILQGADTQYF. The chain uses TRBV7-9 and TRBJ2-3; D may be TRBD1 (6 bases). Germline V gives CDR1 SEHNR, CDR2 FQNEAQ (reference sequence). Trimming took off 9 bases at V and 4 bases at J, with 17 bases between the two ends. The CDR3 sequence is 14 residues long.